This T cell receptor (beta chain) was sequenced during a study of cytotoxic CD8 clonotypes in ibrutinib-treated CLL. Across the study: Patients: 11 relapsed/refractory, some 15 treatment-naive, fewer than 18 IGHV unmutated. Study-wide points: Baseline levels were approached again at progression, after clonality had risen at ibrutinib response. Age-matched healthy donor levels were exceeded by baseline clonality, which tracked circulating CD8+ T-cell counts.

Assay used: immunoSEQ multiplex PCR; TCRdb lists only in-frame clones, some missing. The table includes roughly 60,000 clones, approximately 71% detected once. CDR1 and CDR2 (germline): MDHEN, SYDVKM. The CDR3 sequence is 14 residues long. V was pared by 5 bases and J by 7 bases, with 11 bases of the junction left unmatched. The sample holds a few counts of this clone. Its specificity is unknown. The rearrangement links TRBV28 to TRBJ2-7; 7 bases are a match to TRBD1. The sequence was obtained from a human donor with chronic lymphocytic leukemia. The source was PBMCs, collected after 12 months of ibrutinib treatment. Here the CDR3 DNA reads TGTGCCAGCAGTACAGGGGCCCTCACCAGGGAGCAGTACTTC. Residues: CASSTGALTREQYF.